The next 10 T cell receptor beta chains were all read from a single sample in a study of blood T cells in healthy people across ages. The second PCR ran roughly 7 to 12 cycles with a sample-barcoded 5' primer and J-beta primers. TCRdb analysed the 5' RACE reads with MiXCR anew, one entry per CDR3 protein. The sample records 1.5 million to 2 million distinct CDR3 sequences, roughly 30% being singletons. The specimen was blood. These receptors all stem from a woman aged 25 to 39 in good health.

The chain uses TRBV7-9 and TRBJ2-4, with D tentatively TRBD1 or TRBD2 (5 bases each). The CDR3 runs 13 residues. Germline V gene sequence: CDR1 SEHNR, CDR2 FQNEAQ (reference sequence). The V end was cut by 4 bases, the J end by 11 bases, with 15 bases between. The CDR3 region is CASSSPEGLVQYF. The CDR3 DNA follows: TGTGCCAGCAGCTCCCCTGAGGGGCTGGTTCAGTACTTC.

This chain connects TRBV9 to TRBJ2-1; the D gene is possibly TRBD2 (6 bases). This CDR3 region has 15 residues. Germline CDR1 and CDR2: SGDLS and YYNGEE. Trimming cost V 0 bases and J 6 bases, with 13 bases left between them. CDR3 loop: CASSVVGGAGNEQFF. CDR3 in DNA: TGTGCCAGCAGCGTAGTAGGAGGGGCCGGCAATGAGCAGTTCTTC.

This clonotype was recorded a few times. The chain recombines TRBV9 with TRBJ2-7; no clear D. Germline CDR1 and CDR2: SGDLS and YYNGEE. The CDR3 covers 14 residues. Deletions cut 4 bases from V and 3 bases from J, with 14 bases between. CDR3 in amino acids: CASSSGPLYYEQYF. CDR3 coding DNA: TGTGCCAGCAGCTCGGGTCCTCTTTACTACGAGCAGTACTTC.

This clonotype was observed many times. The CDR3 region is CASSLDRGPNEQYF. DNA for the CDR3: TGCGCCAGCAGCTTGGACAGGGGGCCCAACGAGCAGTACTTC. The chain combines TRBV5-1 with TRBJ2-7, with TRBD1 identical over 9 bases. In germline, CDR1 is SGHRS, CDR2 YFSETQ. The CDR3 is 14 amino acids. Germline trimming cut 0 bases from V and 5 bases from J; bases unmatched to any gene: 3.

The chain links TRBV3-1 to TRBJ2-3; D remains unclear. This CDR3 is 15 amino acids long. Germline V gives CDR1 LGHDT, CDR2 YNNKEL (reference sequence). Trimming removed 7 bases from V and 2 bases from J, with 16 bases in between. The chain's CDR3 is CASTLGSALTDTQYF. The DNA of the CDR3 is TGTGCCAGCACCCTCGGCTCTGCACTCACAGATACGCAGTATTTT.

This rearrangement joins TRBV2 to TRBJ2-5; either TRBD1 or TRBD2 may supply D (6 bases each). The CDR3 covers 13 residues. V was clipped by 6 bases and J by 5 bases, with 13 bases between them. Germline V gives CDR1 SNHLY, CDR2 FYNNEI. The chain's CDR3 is CASRMDGGETQYF. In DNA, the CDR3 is TGTGCCAGCAGGATGGACGGGGGCGAGACCCAGTACTTC.

The CDR3 coding sequence is TGTGCCAGCAGCGACGGGAAGAGCTCTGGGGCCAACGTCCTGACTTTC. Its translation: CASSDGKSSGANVLTF. The V call is TRBV7-9, the J call TRBJ2-6, with D possibly TRBD2 on 5 matching bases. V gave up 5 bases and J gave up 0 bases, with 11 bases separating them. CDR3 length equals 16 residues. Germline-derived CDR1 and CDR2 are SEHNR and FQNEAQ (reference sequence).

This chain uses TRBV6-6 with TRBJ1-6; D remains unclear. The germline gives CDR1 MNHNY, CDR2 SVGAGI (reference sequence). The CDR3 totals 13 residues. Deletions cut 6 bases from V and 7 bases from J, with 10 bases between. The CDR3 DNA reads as TGTGCCAGCAGCCGACCGTTAAATTCACCCCTCCACTTT. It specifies CASSRPLNSPLHF.

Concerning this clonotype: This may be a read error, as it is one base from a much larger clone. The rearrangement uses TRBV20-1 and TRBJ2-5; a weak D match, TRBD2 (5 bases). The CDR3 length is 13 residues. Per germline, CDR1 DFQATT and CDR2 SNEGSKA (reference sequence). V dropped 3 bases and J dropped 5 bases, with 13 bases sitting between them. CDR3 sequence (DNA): TGCAGTGCTAGCCCGACTAATACCGAGACCCAGTACTTC. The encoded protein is CSASPTNTETQYF.

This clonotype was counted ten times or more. The DNA for the CDR3 is TGTGCCAGCAGCGCCGAGGCCAGGATTGATCAGTTCTTC. This sequence encodes CASSAEARIDQFF. The genes are TRBV3-1 and TRBJ2-1; D remains ambiguous. Germline V CDR1 and CDR2: LGHDT, YNNKEL (reference sequence). V was pared by 5 bases and J by 13 bases, with 18 bases between. The CDR3 consists of 13 residues.